These 22 T cell receptor beta chains were all obtained from the same sample, sequenced in a study of cytomegalovirus exposure and HLA in healthy donors. PCR involved 60 Vbeta and 13 Jbeta primers. Produced via immunoSEQ multiplex PCR; TCRdb's table is partial and in-frame only. The data show over 100,000 clones, approximately 70% seen once. Sequenced: PBMCs. The receptors stem from a woman aged 25 to 45 in good health and CMV-seronegative.

The chain uses TRBV2 and TRBJ2-7; perhaps TRBD2 as D (5 bases). Germline V gene data show CDR1 as SNHLY and CDR2 as FYNNEI. The CDR3 is 13 amino acids. V lost 6 bases and J 6 bases, leaving 15 bases between the germline ends. Here the CDR3 DNA reads TGTGCCAGCAGGGGGAGAGACCTACGCGAGCAGTACTTC. Protein: CASRGRDLREQYF. The complete variable domain, with remaining parts taken from reference TRBV2 and TRBJ2-7, reads EPEVTQTPSHQVTQMGQEVILRCVPISNHLYFYWYRQILGQKVEFLVSFYNNEISEKSEIFDDQFSVERPDGSNFTLKIRSTKLEDSAMYFCASRGRDLREQYFGPGTRLTVT.

The sample holds a few counts of this clone. This chain joins TRBV5-1 and TRBJ2-5, with D maybe TRBD2 (7 bases). Germline V gene lookup returns CDR1 SGHRS and CDR2 YFSETQ. V dropped 4 bases and J dropped 4 bases, with 17 bases sitting between them. The CDR3 spans 15 residues. The chain's CDR3 is CASSQGRGASETQYF. The CDR3 nucleotides are TGCGCCAGCAGCCAAGGACGGGGGGCATCAGAGACCCAGTACTTC.

This clone was recorded a few times. The chain is built from TRBV27 and TRBJ1-1; D is unresolved. The V gene's germline CDR1 is MNHEY and CDR2 SMNVEV (reference sequence). The V end was cut by 6 bases, the J end by 0 bases, with 14 bases between. The CDR3 has 15 amino acids. The CDR3 is CASRREANLNTEAFF. CDR3 bases: TGTGCCAGCAGGCGGGAGGCGAATCTGAACACTGAAGCTTTCTTT.

This clone was counted a few times. The gene calls are TRBV5-8 and TRBJ2-2; D unresolved. The CDR3 spans 14 residues. CDR1 and CDR2 (germline): SGHTS, YDEGEE. Between the trimmed V and J ends, which lost 0 bases and 5 bases, there was a span of 8 bases. The CDR3 DNA sequence: TGTGCCAGCAGCTTGGCCCAGCGAACCGGGGAGCTGTTTTTT. It codes for CASSLAQRTGELFF.

In its sample, this clone was seen once. V and J are TRBV2 and TRBJ2-7; 7 bases map to TRBD1. The CDR3 contains 15 residues. Germline CDR1 reads SNHLY; CDR2 reads FYNNEI. V shed 5 bases, J shed 3 bases, and the junction held 10 bases outside the gene matches. The CDR3 sequence: CASSRVTGTHYEQYF. The DNA of the CDR3 is TGTGCCAGCAGTCGCGTGACAGGGACCCACTACGAGCAGTACTTC. Looking up the rest from reference TRBV2 and TRBJ2-7 gives the full variable domain: EPEVTQTPSHQVTQMGQEVILRCVPISNHLYFYWYRQILGQKVEFLVSFYNNEISEKSEIFDDQFSVERPDGSNFTLKIRSTKLEDSAMYFCASSRVTGTHYEQYFGPGTRLTVT.

The sample holds a few counts of this clone. The chain joins TRBV5-1 to TRBJ1-1; D is possibly TRBD1 (5 bases). Trimming took 1 base from V and 5 from J, leaving 9 bases between them. Germline V gene sequence: CDR1 SGHRS, CDR2 YFSETQ. The CDR3 length is 13 residues. CDR3 coding DNA: TGCGCCAGCAGCTTGACGCAGGGAACTGAAGCTTTCTTT. Amino acid sequence: CASSLTQGTEAFF.

This clone was detected a few times. The same CDR3 can be traced to other DNA sequences in this sample. V and J are TRBV5-6 and TRBJ1-5, with 7 nucleotides matching TRBD1. The CDR3 runs 15 residues. CDR1 SGHDT and CDR2 YYEEEE come from the germline V gene. J lost 2 bases, V lost 2 bases, and 4 bases had no gene match. The CDR3 sequence is CASSLAGTGNQPQHF. CDR3 bases: TGTGCCAGCAGCTTAGCCGGGACAGGCAATCAGCCCCAGCATTTT.

The V call is TRBV30, the J call TRBJ2-7; D is unclear. Germline V CDR1 and CDR2: GTSNPN, SVGIG (reference sequence). V was clipped by 4 bases and J by 5 bases, with 12 bases between them. The CDR3 runs to 12 residues. CDR3: CAWNKVADEQYF. DNA of the CDR3: TGTGCCTGGAACAAAGTCGCTGACGAGCAGTACTTC.

This clone was picked up one time. The genes are TRBV5-6 and TRBJ2-7, with 8 bases lining up with TRBD1. The CDR3 totals 15 residues. The junction had 8 bases not matched to a gene; V was cut back by 4 bases and J by 2 bases. Germline CDR1 and CDR2: SGHDT and YYEEEE. CDR3 sequence: CASSLMTGAPYEQYF. Written as DNA, the CDR3 is TGTGCCAGCAGCCTCATGACAGGGGCCCCCTACGAGCAGTACTTC.

The rearrangement joins TRBV6-6 to TRBJ1-1; D is undetermined. Trimming removed 5 bases at V and 0 bases at J, with 7 bases between. The CDR3 has 13 residues. Germline loops: CDR1 MNHNY, CDR2 SVGAGI (reference sequence). This CDR3 is CASSIELNTEAFF. The DNA of the CDR3 is TGTGCCAGCAGTATAGAGTTGAACACTGAAGCTTTCTTT.

The chain uses TRBV5-6 and TRBJ1-2; D ambiguous. Trimming cost V 4 bases and J 2 bases, with 12 bases left between them. In germline, CDR1 is SGHDT, CDR2 YYEEEE. CDR3 size: 14 residues. CDR3 nucleotides: TGTGCCAGCAGCCGTGGCGGAATGAACTATGGCTACACCTTC. It translates to CASSRGGMNYGYTF.

This clone showed up just once. The chain couples TRBV5-1 to TRBJ2-7; 8 nucleotides align to TRBD1. The CDR3 consists of 14 residues. Germline-derived CDR1 and CDR2 are SGHRS and YFSETQ. V lost 4 bases to trimming and J lost 0 bases; unmatched junction nucleotides: 3. The CDR3 loop is CASSPQGASYEQYF. CDR3 sequence (DNA): TGCGCCAGCAGCCCTCAGGGGGCCTCCTACGAGCAGTACTTC.

V and J are TRBV9 and TRBJ2-6, with 8 bases that match TRBD1. The CDR3 runs 14 residues. Trimming removed 6 bases from V and 2 bases from J; junction bases left unmatched: 1. Germline CDR1 and CDR2: SGDLS and YYNGEE. The CDR3 bases are TGTGCCAGCACAGGGGGCGCTGGGGCCAACGTCCTGACTTTC. Translation: CASTGGAGANVLTF.

The rearrangement uses TRBV7-8 and TRBJ1-2; 7 bases map to TRBD1. The CDR3 is made up of 16 amino acids. Trimming cost V 5 bases and J 4 bases; bases outside gene matches: 13. The germline V gene encodes CDR1 SGHVS and CDR2 FQNEAQ. The CDR3 sequence is CASSHTRVPGGYGYTF. Here the CDR3 DNA reads TGTGCCAGCAGCCACACCAGAGTACCAGGGGGCTATGGCTACACCTTC.

The gene calls are TRBV15 and TRBJ2-1, with D tentatively TRBD2 (6 bases). Per germline, CDR1 LNHNV and CDR2 YYDKDF (reference sequence). The CDR3 runs 13 residues. V lost 1 base and J 9 bases, leaving 10 bases between the germline ends. The CDR3 nucleotides read TGTGCCACCAGCAGAGTCGGAGCGGGTGAGCAGTTCTTC. Protein: CATSRVGAGEQFF.

This clone has more than one count but fewer than ten. This chain connects TRBV18 to TRBJ2-7; D uncertain. V lost 6 bases and J lost 2, with 17 bases in between. The CDR3 length is 15 residues. Germline assignment: CDR1 KGHSH and CDR2 LQKENI. As DNA, the CDR3 is TGTGCCAGCTCTCCGGTGGCAGGCCATACCTACGAGCAGTACTTC. It encodes CASSPVAGHTYEQYF.

This clone was picked up a small number of times. The chain couples TRBV4-1 to TRBJ2-1; no definite D call. The CDR3 extends over 13 amino acids. Germline values: CDR1 MGHRA, CDR2 YSYEKL. The germline V and J ends were trimmed by 8 bases and 9 bases, with 17 bases remaining between them. CDR3 sequence: CASAVGVSGEQFF. In DNA, the CDR3 is TGCGCCAGCGCAGTAGGCGTTTCGGGTGAGCAGTTCTTC.

The chain uses TRBV27 and TRBJ1-1, with 9 bases matching TRBD1. This CDR3 region has 13 residues. Trimming at V came to 6 bases and at J to 5 bases, leaving 4 bases not matched to a gene. The germline gives CDR1 MNHEY, CDR2 SMNVEV (reference sequence). CDR3 DNA: TGTGCCAGCAGGTCCGGACAGGGGACTGAAGCTTTCTTT. Encoded protein: CASRSGQGTEAFF.

This clone was detected once. V and J are TRBV27 and TRBJ2-7; D might be TRBD1 (5 bases). The V gene's germline CDR1 is MNHEY and CDR2 SMNVEV (reference sequence). V dropped 6 bases and J dropped 6 bases, with 12 bases sitting between them. CDR3 length equals 12 residues. CDR3 loop: CASRADSGEQYF. The CDR3 bases are TGTGCCAGCAGGGCCGACAGTGGCGAGCAGTACTTC.

This chain connects TRBV5-1 to TRBJ1-1; D remains unclear. Trimming shortened V by 7 bases and J by 5 bases, and 18 bases separated the two germline ends. Germline CDR1 SGHRS, CDR2 YFSETQ. This CDR3 region has 14 residues. CDR3 sequence: CASAPEAGRTEAFF. Here the CDR3 DNA reads TGCGCCAGCGCTCCAGAGGCGGGTAGGACTGAAGCTTTCTTT.

The rearrangement uses TRBV9 and TRBJ2-3, with 11 bases aligning to TRBD1. With 0 bases clipped from V and 5 bases from J, the junction kept 8 bases outside the gene matches. This CDR3 is built from 17 residues. Germline values: CDR1 SGDLS, CDR2 YYNGEE. As DNA, the CDR3 is TGTGCCAGCAGCGTAGGTCCAGGACAGGGGGCCGTAGATACGCAGTATTTT. It translates to CASSVGPGQGAVDTQYF.

This sequence joins TRBV7-8 and TRBJ1-5, with TRBD1 identical over 8 bases. Losses at the gene ends were 1 base for V and 6 bases for J; bases not matched to a gene: 5. CDR1 is SGHVS, CDR2 FQNEAQ, per germline. The CDR3 sequence is 15 residues long. This chain's CDR3 is CASSLGRQGSQPQHF. CDR3 nucleotide sequence: TGTGCCAGCAGCTTAGGAAGACAGGGGTCTCAGCCCCAGCATTTT.